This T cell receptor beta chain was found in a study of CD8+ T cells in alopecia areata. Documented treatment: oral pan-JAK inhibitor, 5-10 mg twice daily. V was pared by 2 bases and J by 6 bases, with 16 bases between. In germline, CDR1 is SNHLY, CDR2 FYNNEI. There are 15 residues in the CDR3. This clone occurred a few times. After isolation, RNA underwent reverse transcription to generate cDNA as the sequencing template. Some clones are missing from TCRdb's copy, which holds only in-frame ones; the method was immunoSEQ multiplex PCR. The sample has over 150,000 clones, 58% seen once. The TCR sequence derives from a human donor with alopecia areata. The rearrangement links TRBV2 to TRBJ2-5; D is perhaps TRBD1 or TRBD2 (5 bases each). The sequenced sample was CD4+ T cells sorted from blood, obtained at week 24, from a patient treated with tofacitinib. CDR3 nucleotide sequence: TGTGCCAGCAGTGAAATAGGGGACCTGGCTAAGACCCAGTACTTC. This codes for CASSEIGDLAKTQYF.